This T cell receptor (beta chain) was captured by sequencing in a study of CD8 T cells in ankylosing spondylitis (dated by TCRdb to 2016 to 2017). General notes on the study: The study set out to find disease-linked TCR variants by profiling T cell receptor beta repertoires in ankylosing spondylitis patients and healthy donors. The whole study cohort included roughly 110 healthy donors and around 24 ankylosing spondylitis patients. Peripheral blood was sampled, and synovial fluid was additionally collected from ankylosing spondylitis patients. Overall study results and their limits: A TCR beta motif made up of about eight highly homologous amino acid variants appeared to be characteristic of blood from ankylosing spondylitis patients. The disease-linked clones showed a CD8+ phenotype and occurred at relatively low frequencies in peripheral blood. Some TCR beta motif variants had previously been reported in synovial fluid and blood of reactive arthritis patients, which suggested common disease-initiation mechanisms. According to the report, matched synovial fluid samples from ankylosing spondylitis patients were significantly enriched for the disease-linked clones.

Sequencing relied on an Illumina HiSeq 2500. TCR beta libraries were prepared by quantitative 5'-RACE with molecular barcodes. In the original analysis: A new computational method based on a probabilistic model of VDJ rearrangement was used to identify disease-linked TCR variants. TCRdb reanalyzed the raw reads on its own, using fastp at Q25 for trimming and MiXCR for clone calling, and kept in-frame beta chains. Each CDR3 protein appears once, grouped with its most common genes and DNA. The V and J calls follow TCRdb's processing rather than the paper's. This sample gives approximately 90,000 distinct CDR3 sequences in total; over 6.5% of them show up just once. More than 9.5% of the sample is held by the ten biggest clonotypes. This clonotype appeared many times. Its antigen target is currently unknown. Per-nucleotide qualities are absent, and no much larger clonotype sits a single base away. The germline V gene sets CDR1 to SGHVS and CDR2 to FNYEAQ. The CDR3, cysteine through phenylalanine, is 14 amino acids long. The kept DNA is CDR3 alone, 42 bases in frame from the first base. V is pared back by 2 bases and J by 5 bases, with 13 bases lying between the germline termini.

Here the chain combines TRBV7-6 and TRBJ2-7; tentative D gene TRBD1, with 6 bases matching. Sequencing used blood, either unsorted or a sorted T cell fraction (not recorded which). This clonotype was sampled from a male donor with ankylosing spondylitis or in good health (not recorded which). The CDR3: CASSLTGYPHEQYF. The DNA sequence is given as TGTGCCAGCAGCTTAACAGGGTACCCCCACGAGCAGTACTTC.